The rows below give T cell receptor beta chains drawn from one sample of a study of CD8 T cells in ankylosing spondylitis. TCRdb reprocessed the 5' RACE reads with MiXCR, giving one entry per CDR3 protein. The data show just over 350,000 distinct CDR3 sequences, 20% to 25% seen once. Sequencing was performed on blood, either unsorted or a sorted T cell fraction (not recorded which). Source of these receptors: a male donor with ankylosing spondylitis or in good health (not recorded which). CDR3s include the opening cysteine and the closing phenylalanine or tryptophan. The order of the fields is D gene, J gene, V gene, clone size, CDR3 DNA, CDR3 protein. A D gene is named only where the DNA matches it firmly. Size is omitted from some rows. Given values are once, few, many or a class for expanded clones.

D: TRBD1
J: TRBJ1-2
V: TRBV20-1
size: few
DNA: TGCAGTGAAACCGGGACAGATAACTATGGCTACACCTTC
CDR3: CSETGTDNYGYTF

D: TRBD1
J: TRBJ2-3
V: TRBV5-1
size: NA
DNA: TGCGCCAGCAGCGGATGGGACAGGGGGCACGTTACGCAGTATTTT
CDR3: CASSGWDRGHVTQYF

D: NA
J: TRBJ2-1
V: TRBV7-9
size: NA
DNA: TGTGCCAGCAGCTTTTCTGGGACAAAGGGATCCTACAATGAGCAGTTCTTC
CDR3: CASSFSGTKGSYNEQFF

D: NA
J: TRBJ2-7
V: TRBV18
size: NA
DNA: TGTGCCAGCTCACCAACGCTGGCAGGATCCTACGAGCAGTACTTC
CDR3: CASSPTLAGSYEQYF

D: NA
J: TRBJ1-4
V: TRBV12-3/TRBV12-4
size: few
DNA: TGTGCCAGCAGTTTAGGGGGATATGAAAAACTGTTTTTT
CDR3: CASSLGGYEKLFF

D: TRBD2
J: TRBJ2-1
V: TRBV20-1
size: few
DNA: TGCAGTGCTGGAGAAAGCGGGGGGGCAGTCGATGAGCAGTTCTTC
CDR3: CSAGESGGAVDEQFF

D: NA
J: TRBJ2-1
V: TRBV11-2
size: NA
DNA: TGTGCCAGCAGCTTAGAGTATTCTGTCTACAATGAGCAGTTCTTC
CDR3: CASSLEYSVYNEQFF

D: TRBD2
J: TRBJ2-7
V: TRBV4-1
size: few
DNA: TGCGCCAGCAGCCAACCTAAGCCCGGGGGGGACGAGCAGTACTTC
CDR3: CASSQPKPGGDEQYF

D: NA
J: TRBJ1-2
V: TRBV3-1
size: NA
DNA: TGTGCCAGCAGCCAAATTACGGGACACTTTAACTATGGCTACACCTTC
CDR3: CASSQITGHFNYGYTF

D: NA
J: TRBJ2-3
V: TRBV27
size: few
DNA: TGTGCCAGCAGGAAAGGATACACAGATACGCAGTATTTT
CDR3: CASRKGYTDTQYF